These 10 T cell receptor beta chains were sequenced from one sample in a study of T cell changes during pregnancy in multiple sclerosis. Method: immunoSEQ multiplex PCR; TCRdb's copy keeps in-frame clones and lacks some. The top ten hold 6.2% of the sample, which has around 130,000 clones, over 85% seen once. Specimen: peripheral blood, collected before pregnancy. The source of these receptors is a female donor with multiple sclerosis, enrolled in a pregnancy study.

The rearrangement uses TRBV19 and TRBJ1-2; 8 bases are shared with TRBD1. The trim removed 3 bases at V and 0 bases at J, leaving 12 bases unmatched. There are 18 residues in the CDR3. From germline, CDR1 is LNHDA and CDR2 SQIVND (reference sequence). The CDR3 coding sequence is TGTGCCAGTAGTATCAGGGGGCCGACAGGACCTGCTAACTATGGCTACACCTTC. It yields the protein CASSIRGPTGPANYGYTF.

This clone appeared a single time. The chain joins TRBV5-1 to TRBJ2-1; TRBD2 agrees at 12 bases. V was clipped by 4 bases and J by 5 bases; unmatched bases: 16. The CDR3 is made up of 19 amino acids. Germline V gene data show CDR1 as SGHRS and CDR2 as YFSETQ. CDR3 in amino acids: CASSPSLARGLAGNNEQFF. The CDR3 region has the DNA TGCGCCAGCAGCCCTTCGTTAGCAAGGGGACTAGCGGGTAACAATGAGCAGTTCTTC. Based on the CDR3 plus reference TRBV5-1 and TRBJ2-1, the full variable domain is KAGVTQTPRYLIKTRGQQVTLSCSPISGHRSVSWYQQTPGQGLQFLFEYFSETQRNKGNFPGRFSGRQFSNSRSEMNVSTLELGDSALYLCASSPSLARGLAGNNEQFFGPGTRLTVL.

The CDR3 bases are TGTGCTAGTGGTTTTGGGACTAGCGAAGATACGCAGTATTTT. Amino acid sequence: CASGFGTSEDTQYF. The rearrangement uses TRBV12-5 and TRBJ2-3; 10 bases match TRBD2. The junction had 2 bases not matched to a gene; V was cut back by 3 bases and J by 5 bases. The CDR3 length is 14 residues. The V gene's germline CDR1 is LGHNT and CDR2 FRNRAP.

The rearrangement uses TRBV5-1 and TRBJ1-4; D perhaps matches TRBD1 (5 bases). The CDR3 extends over 18 amino acids. CDR1 and CDR2 (germline): SGHRS, YFSETQ. Trimming took 0 bases from V and 5 from J, leaving 20 bases between them. The CDR3 region has the DNA TGCGCCAGCAGCTTGGCCTCGACCCCGGGACTAGAGAATGAAAAACTGTTTTTT. Encoded protein: CASSLASTPGLENEKLFF.

The V call is TRBV28, the J call TRBJ1-5; no firm D call. CDR1 and CDR2 (germline): MDHEN, SYDVKM. The V gene lost 2 bases and the J gene lost 5 bases, with 13 bases spanning the gap. CDR3 length: 15 amino acids. The DNA for the CDR3 is TGTGCCAGCAGTTTAGGGCAGGCGCCCGATCAGCCCCAGCATTTT. This sequence encodes CASSLGQAPDQPQHF.

V gene TRBV28 combines with J gene TRBJ2-3; 16 bases match TRBD2. V was pared by 4 bases and J by 4 bases, with 8 bases of the junction left unmatched. This CDR3 comprises 18 residues. From germline, CDR1 is MDHEN and CDR2 SYDVKM. The CDR3 nucleotides are TGTGCCAGCAGTTCGCCCGGGACTAGCGGGAGGGCCTCAGATACGCAGTATTTT. It codes for CASSSPGTSGRASDTQYF.

The rearrangement uses TRBV14 and TRBJ1-1; 10 bases agree with TRBD1. The V gene end was trimmed by 5 bases and the J gene end by 1 base; junction bases not matched to a gene: 4. The CDR3 is 15 amino acids. The germline gives CDR1 SGHDN, CDR2 FVKESK. The CDR3 nucleotides are TGTGCCAGCAGCGTGACAGGGGGCGCGAACACTGAAGCTTTCTTT. This translates into CASSVTGGANTEAFF.

In this sample, this clone turned up once. V usage is TRBV2 and J usage is TRBJ2-7, with 13 bases matching TRBD2. Losses at the gene ends were 1 base for V and 4 bases for J; bases not matched to a gene: 10. Germline lookup yields CDR1 SNHLY and CDR2 FYNNEI. The CDR3 spans 18 residues. In DNA, the CDR3 is TGTGCCAGCAGTGAAGGGACTAGCGGGAGTTCCACCTCTTACGAGCAGTACTTC. Its protein product is CASSEGTSGSSTSYEQYF.

Notes on this clone: Compared with germline, one end of the junction differs, possibly owing to a read error. The chain carries TRBV18 and TRBJ2-6; D may be TRBD1 (5 bases). The CDR3 runs to 15 residues. The germline V gene encodes CDR1 KGHSH and CDR2 LQKENI. The CDR3, as DNA: TGTGCCAGCTCACCACAGAGAGTTGGGGCCAACATCCTGACTTTC. Amino acids: CASSPQRVGANILTF.

J is TRBJ1-2 and V is TRBV27; TRBD1 might be the D (6 bases). The CDR3 runs to 18 residues. Trimming removed 5 bases from V and 0 bases from J, with 22 bases in between. The germline V gene encodes CDR1 MNHEY and CDR2 SMNVEV (reference sequence). CDR3 region: CASSPGGAGRGSNYGYTF. The CDR3 nucleotides are TGTGCCAGCAGTCCCGGGGGGGCGGGCAGGGGATCTAACTATGGCTACACCTTC.